The 12 T cell receptor beta chains given below trace back to one sample, sequenced in a study of blood T cell repertoires in COVID-19. Some clones are missing from TCRdb's copy, which holds only in-frame ones; the method was immunoSEQ multiplex PCR. Of more than 200,000 clones listed, about 90% were seen once; the top ten hold about 4%. Sequenced input: PBMCs or T cells enriched from blood (not recorded which). All receptors derive from a woman under 40 who had been exposed to COVID-19.

The chain carries TRBV5-1 and TRBJ1-2; a possible D gene is TRBD1 (6 bases). Trimming cost V 0 bases and J 4 bases, with 13 bases left between them. The CDR3 sequence is 15 residues long. The germline gives CDR1 SGHRS, CDR2 YFSETQ. This CDR3 reads CASSLASGQSYGYTF. The CDR3 DNA reads TGCGCCAGCAGCTTGGCGTCCGGACAGAGCTATGGCTACACCTTC.

The chain employs TRBV12-5 and TRBJ2-2, with TRBD2 as a possible D gene (5 bases). CDR1 is LGHNT, CDR2 FRNRAP, per germline. This CDR3 has 19 amino acids. V was cut by 0 bases and J by 1 base, with 18 bases left in between. The CDR3 here is CASGLVVGYERLNTGELFF. The CDR3, as DNA: TGTGCTAGTGGTTTGGTAGTGGGGTATGAGCGGCTGAACACCGGGGAGCTGTTTTTT. Full variable domain (missing parts from reference TRBV12-5 and TRBJ2-2): DARVTQTPRHKVTEMGQEVTMRCQPILGHNTVFWYRQTMMQGLELLAYFRNRAPLDDSGMPKDRFSAEMPDATLATLKIQPSEPRDSAVYFCASGLVVGYERLNTGELFFGEGSRLTVL.

The rearrangement joins TRBV15 to TRBJ1-3; 7 bases match TRBD1. The trim removed 6 bases at V and 4 bases at J, leaving 9 bases unmatched. From germline, CDR1 is LNHNV and CDR2 YYDKDF (reference sequence). The CDR3 runs to 15 residues. CDR3 DNA: TGTGCCACCAGGACATCAGGGGGGTCGGGAAACACCATATATTTT. Amino acid sequence: CATRTSGGSGNTIYF.

There are a few counts of this clone. The chain employs TRBV11-2 and TRBJ1-2, with 7 bases matching TRBD1. V shed 4 bases and J 10 bases; nucleotides not matched to a gene: 12. The CDR3 has 14 residues. The germline V gene has CDR1 SGHAT and CDR2 FQNNGV. The CDR3 region has the DNA TGTGCCAGCAGCTCCACTCTCACGACAGGGATCTACACCTTC. Its translation is CASSSTLTTGIYTF.

The chain combines TRBV23-1 with TRBJ2-7; unclear D gene. TRBV23-1 falls under the ORF class, with uncertain function. CDR3 size: 14 residues. Trimming removed 5 bases at V and 4 bases at J, with 15 bases between. The CDR3 bases are TGCGCCAGCAGTACTTTACCCAATTCGTACGAGCAGTACTTC. As protein: CASSTLPNSYEQYF.

The chain has TRBV9 and TRBJ2-2; 7 positions match TRBD1. Germline CDR1 reads SGDLS; CDR2 reads YYNGEE. Trimming removed 2 bases from V and 1 base from J; junction bases left unmatched: 2. This CDR3 contains 15 residues. The CDR3 loop reads CASSVTGKNTGELFF. Here the CDR3 DNA reads TGTGCCAGCAGCGTGACAGGGAAGAACACCGGGGAGCTGTTTTTT.

The chain employs TRBV28 and TRBJ2-1; TRBD2 agrees at 7 bases. Germline-derived CDR1 and CDR2 are MDHEN and SYDVKM. The CDR3 runs 17 residues. V gave up 3 bases and J gave up 4 bases; unmatched junction bases: 12. DNA for the CDR3: TGTGCCAGCAGTTTCCGAGATCTAGCGGAGGTATACAATGAGCAGTTCTTC. Its protein product is CASSFRDLAEVYNEQFF. The full variable domain, its missing parts supplied by reference TRBV28 and TRBJ2-1, is DVKVTQSSRYLVKRTGEKVFLECVQDMDHENMFWYRQDPGLGLRLIYFSYDVKMKEKGDIPEGYSVSREKKERFSLILESASTNQTSMYLCASSFRDLAEVYNEQFFGPGTRLTVL.

The CDR3 protein is CAIRTDMNTEAFF. CDR3 bases: TGTGCCATACGGACAGATATGAACACTGAAGCTTTCTTT. V is TRBV10-3 and J is TRBJ1-1; D is possibly TRBD1 (6 bases). This CDR3 comprises 13 residues. Germline loops: CDR1 ENHRY, CDR2 SYGVKD. The V and J ends lost 9 bases and 0 bases respectively, with 11 bases between them.

This clone has just one count. The chain combines TRBV28 with TRBJ2-7, with TRBD1 matching 9 bases. V trimming: 6 bases; J trimming: 3 bases; junction bases outside the gene matches: 6. Germline loops: CDR1 MDHEN, CDR2 SYDVKM. CDR3 length: 14 residues. CDR3 amino acids: CASRKTGGFYEQYF. For the CDR3, the DNA is TGTGCCAGCAGGAAAACAGGGGGCTTCTACGAGCAGTACTTC.

The V call is TRBV29-1, the J call TRBJ2-5; D call uncertain. Trimming took off 0 bases at V and 4 bases at J, with 12 bases between the two ends. CDR3 length: 14 residues. The germline V gene has CDR1 SQVTM and CDR2 ANQGSEA. The CDR3 bases are TGCAGCGTTGAAGACCCTAGAGGCCGAGAGACCCAGTACTTC. It translates to CSVEDPRGRETQYF.

The chain carries TRBV7-9 and TRBJ2-7; 9 nucleotides agree with TRBD2. The CDR3 contains 15 residues. Germline V gene data show CDR1 as SEHNR and CDR2 as FQNEAQ (reference sequence). The ends lost 5 bases at V and 4 bases at J; junction bases unmatched: 9. This CDR3 is CASSHGLASPYEQYF. In DNA, the CDR3 is TGTGCCAGCAGCCACGGACTAGCGAGCCCTTACGAGCAGTACTTC.

The J gene is TRBJ2-1, the V gene TRBV19; possibly TRBD1 for D (6 bases). This CDR3 has 13 residues. Germline V gives CDR1 LNHDA, CDR2 SQIVND (reference sequence). Trimming left V 3 bases short and J 4 bases short, with 7 bases between. CDR3 region: CASSMDSYNEQFF. The CDR3 DNA is TGTGCCAGTAGTATGGACAGTTACAATGAGCAGTTCTTC.